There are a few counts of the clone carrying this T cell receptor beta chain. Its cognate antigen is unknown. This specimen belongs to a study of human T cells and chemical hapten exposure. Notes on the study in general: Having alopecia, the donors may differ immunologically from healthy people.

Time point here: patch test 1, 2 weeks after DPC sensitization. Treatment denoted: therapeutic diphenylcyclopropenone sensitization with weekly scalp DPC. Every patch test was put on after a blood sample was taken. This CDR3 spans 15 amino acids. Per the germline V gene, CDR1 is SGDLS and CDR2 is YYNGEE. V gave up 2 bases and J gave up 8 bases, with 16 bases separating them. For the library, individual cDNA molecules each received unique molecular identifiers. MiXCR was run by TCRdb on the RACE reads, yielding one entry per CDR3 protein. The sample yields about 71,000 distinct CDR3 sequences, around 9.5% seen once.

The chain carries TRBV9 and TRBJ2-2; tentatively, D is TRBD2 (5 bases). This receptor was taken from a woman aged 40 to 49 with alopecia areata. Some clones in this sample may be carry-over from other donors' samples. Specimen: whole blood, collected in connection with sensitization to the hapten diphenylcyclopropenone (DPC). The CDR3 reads CASSVDVGSAGELFF. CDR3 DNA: TGTGCCAGCAGCGTGGATGTGGGGAGTGCGGGGGAGCTGTTTTTT.